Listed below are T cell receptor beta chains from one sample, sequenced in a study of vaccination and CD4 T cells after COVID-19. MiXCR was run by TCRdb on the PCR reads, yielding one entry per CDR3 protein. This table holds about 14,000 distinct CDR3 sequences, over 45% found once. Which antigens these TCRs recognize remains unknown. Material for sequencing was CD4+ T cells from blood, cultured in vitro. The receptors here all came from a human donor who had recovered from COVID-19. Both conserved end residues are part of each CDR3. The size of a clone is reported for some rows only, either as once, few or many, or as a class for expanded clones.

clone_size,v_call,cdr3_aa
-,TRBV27,CARKGTGTGDTGELFF
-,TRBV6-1,CASSAEGLSTEAFF
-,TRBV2,CASSEYWSSRETQYF
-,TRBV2,CASSERDRGSDTQYF
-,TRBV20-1,CSPRNDRNYGYTF
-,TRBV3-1,CASSSKYQETQYF
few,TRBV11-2,CASSDPGTGGYEQYF
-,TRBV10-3,CAISESGPPYEQYF
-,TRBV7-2,CASSLLDGRGNQPQHF
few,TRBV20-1,CSALGHPYGYTF
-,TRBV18,CASSPTQTYNEQFF
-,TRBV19,CASSRGTGDYGYTF
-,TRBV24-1,CATSDRSNEQFF
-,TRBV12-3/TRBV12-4,CASSPTGSYGYTF
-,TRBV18,CASSKQGRPLTTCYF
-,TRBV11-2,CASSRQVQGQTEQYF
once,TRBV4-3,CASSQDAPLRF
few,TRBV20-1,CSASPRGFDSPLHF
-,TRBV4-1,CASSRRTGWTGELFF
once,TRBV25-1,CASSEGGLGASGNTIYF
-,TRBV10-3,CAISEQARDTIYF
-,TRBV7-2,CASSFPNTGEPQHF
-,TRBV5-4,CASSTGLAGGLEQFF
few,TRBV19,CASSPGLVDEQYF
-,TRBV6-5,CASSYSTSGRREQYF